The present TCR beta chain was sequenced within a study of blood T cell repertoires in COVID-19. As for the study in general: From the United States, Italy and Spain came samples of acute and convalescent COVID-19. Nucleic acid was either cDNA or gDNA, and it came from T cells, B-cell-depleted T cells, or PBMCs.

In the original workflow: How many nucleated cells were present was estimated from reference gene primer amplification. Measured with immunoSEQ multiplex PCR; TCRdb has only the in-frame clones, and not every one. V, J and clone size were drawn from that table, and D and trimming were deduced from the DNA. The data contain about 58,000 clones, 92% of them singletons. V dropped 1 base and J dropped 3 bases, with 9 bases sitting between them. CDR1 is SGHAT, CDR2 FQNNGV, per germline. The CDR3 loop spans 15 amino acids. Sequenced sample: peripheral blood. This chain links TRBV11-2 with TRBJ2-2, with D perhaps TRBD2 (6 bases). The clonotype was recovered from a man aged 50-59 years with active COVID-19. CDR3 amino acids: CASSLGGMHTGELFF. Written as DNA, the CDR3 is TGTGCCAGCAGCTTAGGCGGGATGCACACCGGGGAGCTGTTTTTT.